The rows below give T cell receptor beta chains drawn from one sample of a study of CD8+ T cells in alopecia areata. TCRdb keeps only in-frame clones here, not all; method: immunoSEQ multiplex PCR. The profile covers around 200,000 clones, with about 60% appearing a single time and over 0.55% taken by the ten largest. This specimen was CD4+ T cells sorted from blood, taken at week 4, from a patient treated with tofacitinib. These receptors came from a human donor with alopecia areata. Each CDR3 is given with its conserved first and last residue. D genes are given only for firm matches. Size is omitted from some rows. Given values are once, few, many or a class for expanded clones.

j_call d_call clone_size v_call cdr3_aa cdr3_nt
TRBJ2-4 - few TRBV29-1 CSVEDRGLDIQYF TGCAGCGTTGAAGACAGGGGTTTGGACATTCAGTACTTC
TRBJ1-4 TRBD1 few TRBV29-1 CSVGAGTAELFF TGCAGCGTTGGAGCCGGGACAGCCGAACTGTTTTTT
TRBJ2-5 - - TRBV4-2 CASSHRETQYF TGTGCCAGCAGCCACCGTGAGACCCAGTACTTC
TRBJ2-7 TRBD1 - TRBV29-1 CSGGQGRYEQYF TGCAGCGGGGGACAGGGCCGCTACGAGCAGTACTTC
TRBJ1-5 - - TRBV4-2 CASSQHRGNQPQHF TGTGCCAGCAGCCAACACAGGGGCAATCAGCCCCAGCATTTT
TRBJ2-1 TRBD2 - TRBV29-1 CSFPVAGSSYNEQFF TGCAGCTTTCCGGTAGCGGGGAGCTCCTACAATGAGCAGTTCTTC
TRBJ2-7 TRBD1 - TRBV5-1 CASSPRGTGDYEQYF TGCGCCAGCAGCCCCCGTGGGACAGGCGACTACGAGCAGTACTTC
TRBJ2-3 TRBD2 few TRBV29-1 CSVTGTSGGADTQYF TGCAGCGTTACCGGGACTAGCGGGGGTGCGGATACGCAGTATTTT
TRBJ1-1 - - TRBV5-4 CASSPGRRNEAFF TGTGCCAGCAGCCCCGGACGGCGAAATGAAGCTTTCTTT
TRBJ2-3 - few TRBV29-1 CSVVPPRFTDTQYF TGCAGCGTTGTGCCTCCGCGATTCACAGATACGCAGTATTTT
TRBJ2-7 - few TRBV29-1 CSVRGASYEQYF TGCAGCGTGAGGGGGGCGAGCTACGAGCAGTACTTC
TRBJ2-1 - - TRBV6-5 CASSYAGRSYNEQFF TGTGCCAGCAGTTACGCGGGTCGCTCCTACAATGAGCAGTTCTTC
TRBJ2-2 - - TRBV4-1 CASSQDAGAGGELFF TGCGCCAGCAGCCAAGATGCCGGGGCGGGCGGGGAGCTGTTTTTT
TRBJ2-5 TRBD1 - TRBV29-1 CSLTGTGPFFRETQYF TGCAGCCTGACCGGGACAGGGCCCTTTTTTCGAGAGACCCAGTACTTC
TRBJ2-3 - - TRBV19 CASSPSRLVTDTQYF TGTGCCAGTAGTCCCTCCCGCTTGGTCACAGATACGCAGTATTTT
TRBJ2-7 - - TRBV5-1 CASNGQATAEQYF TGCGCCAGCAACGGTCAAGCCACGGCCGAGCAGTACTTC
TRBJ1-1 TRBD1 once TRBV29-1 CSARTGSNTEAFF TGCAGCGCTCGGACAGGATCAAACACTGAAGCTTTCTTT
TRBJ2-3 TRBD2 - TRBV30 CAWGTSGSSLTDTQYF TGTGCCTGGGGGACTAGCGGGAGTTCTCTCACAGATACGCAGTATTTT
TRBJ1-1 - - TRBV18 CASSPSANTEAFF TGTGCCAGCTCACCGTCAGCGAACACTGAAGCTTTCTTT
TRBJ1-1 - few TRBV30 CAWSVDWNTEAFF TGTGCCTGGAGTGTAGACTGGAACACTGAAGCTTTCTTT
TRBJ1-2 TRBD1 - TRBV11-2 CASSSYKGTDVYGGGYTF TGTGCCAGCAGCTCCTATAAAGGGACAGACGTCTACGGGGGAGGCTACACCTTC
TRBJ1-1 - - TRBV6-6 CASSTGTTNTEAFF TGTGCCAGCAGTACCGGGACGACGAACACTGAAGCTTTCTTT
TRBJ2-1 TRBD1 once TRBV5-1 CASSPGTANEQFF TGCGCCAGCAGCCCAGGGACAGCCAATGAGCAGTTCTTC
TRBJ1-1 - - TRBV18 CASSPRGSRGTEAFF TGTGCCAGCTCACCACGAGGCAGTCGGGGCACTGAAGCTTTCTTT
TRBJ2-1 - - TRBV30 CAWSSGGLYNEQFF TGTGCCTGGAGCTCTGGCGGGTTATACAATGAGCAGTTCTTC
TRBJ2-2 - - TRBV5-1 CASSFARVDTGELFF TGCGCCAGCAGCTTCGCCAGGGTTGACACCGGGGAGCTGTTTTTT
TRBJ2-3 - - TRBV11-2 CASSLSAGLDTQYF TGTGCCAGCAGCTTATCGGCCGGATTGGATACGCAGTATTTT
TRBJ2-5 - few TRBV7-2 CASSLVWRGQETQYF TGTGCCAGCAGCTTAGTTTGGCGGGGCCAAGAGACCCAGTACTTC
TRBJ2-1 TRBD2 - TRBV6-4 CASSLSGSMGNEQFF TGTGCCAGCAGCCTTAGCGGGAGTATGGGCAATGAGCAGTTCTTC
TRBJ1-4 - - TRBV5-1 CASSLGHGVSGEKLFF TGCGCCAGCAGCTTGGGCCACGGGGTGTCGGGTGAAAAACTGTTTTTT
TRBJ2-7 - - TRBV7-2 CASSLYRDLEQYF TGTGCCAGCAGCTTGTACCGGGACCTCGAGCAGTACTTC
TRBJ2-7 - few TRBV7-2 CASTRRGGDEQYF TGTGCCAGCACAAGGAGGGGAGGCGACGAGCAGTACTTC
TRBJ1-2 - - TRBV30 CAWSAGRTYGYTF TGTGCCTGGAGTGCCGGGAGAACCTATGGCTACACCTTC
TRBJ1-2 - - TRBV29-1 CSVGLGAGGGYTF TGCAGCGTTGGTCTGGGGGCAGGTGGAGGCTACACCTTC
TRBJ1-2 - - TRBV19 CASSIGRKIGGYTF TGTGCCAGTAGTATAGGACGGAAGATTGGTGGCTACACCTTC
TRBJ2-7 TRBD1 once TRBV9 CASSLRTGSYEQYF TGTGCCAGCAGCCTACGGACAGGCTCCTACGAGCAGTACTTC
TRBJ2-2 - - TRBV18 CASSPSLNTGELFF TGTGCCAGCTCACCTTCCCTGAACACCGGGGAGCTGTTTTTT
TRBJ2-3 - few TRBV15 CATSRGDIPDTQYF TGTGCCACCAGCAGAGGAGATATACCAGATACGCAGTATTTT
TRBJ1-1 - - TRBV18 CASSLKPEGTEAFF TGTGCCAGCTCGCTCAAACCAGAAGGCACTGAAGCTTTCTTT
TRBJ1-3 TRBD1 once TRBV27 CASSLQGFGGNTIYF TGTGCCAGCAGTCTACAGGGGTTCGGCGGAAACACCATATATTTT
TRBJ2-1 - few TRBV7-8 CASSLTWEQFF TGTGCCAGCAGCTTAACGTGGGAGCAGTTCTTC
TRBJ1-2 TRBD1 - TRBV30 CAWATHPGQLLSF TGTGCCTGGGCCACGCATCCGGGACAGCTTCTTTCCTTC
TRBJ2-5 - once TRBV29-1 CSVSRDTNQETQYF TGCAGCGTCTCCCGGGACACAAACCAAGAGACCCAGTACTTC
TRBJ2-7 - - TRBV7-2 CASNFKEGSYEQYF TGTGCCAGCAACTTTAAGGAGGGCTCCTACGAGCAGTACTTC
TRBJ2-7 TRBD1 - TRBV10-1 CASSELWGQGLGEQYF TGCGCCAGCAGTGAGTTGTGGGGACAGGGTTTAGGCGAGCAGTACTTC
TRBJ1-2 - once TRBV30 CAWSRANPNYGYTF TGTGCCTGGAGTAGGGCTAACCCTAACTATGGCTACACCTTC